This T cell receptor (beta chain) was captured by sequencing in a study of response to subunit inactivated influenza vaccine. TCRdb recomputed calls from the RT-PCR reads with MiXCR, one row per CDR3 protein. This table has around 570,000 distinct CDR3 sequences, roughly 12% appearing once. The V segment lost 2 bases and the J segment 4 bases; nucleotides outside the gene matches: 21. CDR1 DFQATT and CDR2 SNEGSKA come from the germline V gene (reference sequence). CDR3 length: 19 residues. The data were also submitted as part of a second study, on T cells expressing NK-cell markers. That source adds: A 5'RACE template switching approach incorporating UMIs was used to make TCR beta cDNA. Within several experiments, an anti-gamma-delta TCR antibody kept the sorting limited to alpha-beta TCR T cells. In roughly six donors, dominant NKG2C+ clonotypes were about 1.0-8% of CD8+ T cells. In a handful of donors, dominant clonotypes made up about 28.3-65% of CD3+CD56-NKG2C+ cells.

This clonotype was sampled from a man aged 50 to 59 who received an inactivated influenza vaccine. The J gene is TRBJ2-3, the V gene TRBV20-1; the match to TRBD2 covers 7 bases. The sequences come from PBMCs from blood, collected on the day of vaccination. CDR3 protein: CSARPQAIWRERGADTQYF. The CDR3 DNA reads TGCAGTGCTAGACCCCAAGCAATCTGGCGGGAACGGGGGGCAGATACGCAGTATTTT.